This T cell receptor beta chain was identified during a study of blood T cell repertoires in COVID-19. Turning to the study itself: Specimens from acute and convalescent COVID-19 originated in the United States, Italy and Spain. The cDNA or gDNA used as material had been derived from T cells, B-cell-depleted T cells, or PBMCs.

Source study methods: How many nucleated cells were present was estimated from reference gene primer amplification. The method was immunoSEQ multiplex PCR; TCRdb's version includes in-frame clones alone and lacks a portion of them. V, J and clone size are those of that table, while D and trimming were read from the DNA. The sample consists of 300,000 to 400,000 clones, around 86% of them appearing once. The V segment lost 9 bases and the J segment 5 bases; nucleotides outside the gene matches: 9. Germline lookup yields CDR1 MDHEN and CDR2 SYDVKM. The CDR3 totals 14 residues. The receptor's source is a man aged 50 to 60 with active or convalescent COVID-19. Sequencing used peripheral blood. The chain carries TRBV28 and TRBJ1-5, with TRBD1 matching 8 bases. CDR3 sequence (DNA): TGTGCCAGTAAATTATCAGGGGGCCATCAGCCCCAGCATTTT. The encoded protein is CASKLSGGHQPQHF.